These 23 T cell receptor beta chains originate from one sample sequenced in a study of PD-L1 blockade in urothelial cancer. Profiled with immunoSEQ multiplex PCR; TCRdb holds only in-frame clones, not every one. This table has some 80,000 clones, around 87% appearing once. The sequencing used PBMCs, collected around atezolizumab (anti-PD-L1) treatment. The receptor source for this set is an older woman with urothelial cancer.

The table lists this clone with a count of one. V is TRBV4-3 and J is TRBJ1-5; TRBD1 aligns across 8 bases. Looked up from germline, CDR1 is LGHNA and CDR2 is YSLEER. V gave up 4 bases and J gave up 6 bases; unmatched junction bases: 8. This CDR3 contains 15 residues. The CDR3: CASSLVTGGGQPQHF. CDR3 DNA sequence: TGCGCCAGCAGCCTCGTTACAGGGGGAGGTCAGCCCCAGCATTTT.

The CDR3 bases are TGTGCCAGCAGCCTTCATAGCGGGGGGGGCAACGAGCAGTACTTC. Amino acid sequence: CASSLHSGGGNEQYF. The V and J genes are TRBV7-2 and TRBJ2-7; 11 nucleotides align to TRBD2. This CDR3 contains 15 residues. The germline V gene has CDR1 SGHTA and CDR2 FQGNSA. Losses at the gene ends were 5 bases for V and 5 bases for J; bases not matched to a gene: 8.

The chain recombines TRBV27 with TRBJ2-1, with TRBD1 matching 8 bases. This CDR3 has 15 amino acids. Germline V gene data show CDR1 as MNHEY and CDR2 as SMNVEV (reference sequence). Trimming took 3 bases from V and 3 from J; bases not matched to a gene: 4. Written as DNA, the CDR3 is TGTGCCAGCAGTTTGGACAGGGCTTACTACAATGAGCAGTTCTTC. Residues: CASSLDRAYYNEQFF.

The J gene is TRBJ2-1, the V gene TRBV9, with a possible D match to TRBD2 (6 bases). Germline V lookup: CDR1 SGDLS, CDR2 YYNGEE. The ends were cut back, 0 bases at V and 2 bases at J, with 9 bases in the middle. This CDR3 has 15 amino acids. CDR3 nucleotides: TGTGCCAGCAGCGTAGTGGAGGGACCCTACAATGAGCAGTTCTTC. Amino acids: CASSVVEGPYNEQFF.

A few counts support this clone. The chain employs TRBV2 and TRBJ2-5; 13 positions match TRBD2. V shed 6 bases, J shed 5 bases, and the junction held 6 bases outside the gene matches. Germline CDR1 reads SNHLY; CDR2 reads FYNNEI. The CDR3 is made up of 15 amino acids. CDR3 coding DNA: TGTGCCAGCAGCCGGACTAGCGGGGGTGGGGAGACCCAGTACTTC. Amino acid sequence: CASSRTSGGGETQYF.

The V gene is TRBV7-9, the J gene TRBJ2-5; 10 bases match TRBD1. The germline V gene encodes CDR1 SEHNR and CDR2 FQNEAQ (reference sequence). V gave up 2 bases and J gave up 1 base; unmatched junction bases: 4. The CDR3 totals 16 residues. In nucleotides, the CDR3 is TGTGCCAGCAGCTTAACGGACAGGGGGAGCCAAGAGACCCAGTACTTC. Its protein product is CASSLTDRGSQETQYF.

This chain connects TRBV9 to TRBJ2-3, with D maybe TRBD1 (6 bases). In germline, CDR1 is SGDLS, CDR2 YYNGEE. The CDR3 is made up of 15 amino acids. The ends were cut back, 0 bases at V and 0 bases at J, with 8 bases in the middle. CDR3: CASSVGTVSTDTQYF. CDR3 nucleotide sequence: TGTGCCAGCAGCGTAGGGACAGTTAGCACAGATACGCAGTATTTT.

The rearrangement uses TRBV19 and TRBJ2-5; D perhaps matches TRBD2 (5 bases). V was trimmed by 1 base and J by 1 base, leaving 7 bases between them. The CDR3 length is 14 residues. The germline V gene encodes CDR1 LNHDA and CDR2 SQIVND (reference sequence). The CDR3 spells CASSIVTSQETQYF. CDR3 DNA sequence: TGTGCCAGTAGTATAGTAACTAGCCAAGAGACCCAGTACTTC.

The DNA of the CDR3 is TGTGCCAGCAGCTTAGTCCCCTTAGTCACAGATACGCAGTATTTT. This gives the protein CASSLVPLVTDTQYF. V is TRBV11-2 and J is TRBJ2-3, with no clear D. CDR3 length: 15 residues. The ends were cut back, 1 base at V and 2 bases at J, with 10 bases in the middle. Germline V gene data show CDR1 as SGHAT and CDR2 as FQNNGV.

In nucleotides, the CDR3 is TGTGCCAGCAGGGGGGGGACATACTATGGCTACACCTTC. This codes for CASRGGTYYGYTF. This chain uses TRBV2 with TRBJ1-2; D might be TRBD1 (6 bases). CDR1 and CDR2 (germline): SNHLY, FYNNEI. The CDR3 extends over 13 amino acids. V lost 6 bases, J lost 3 bases, and 11 bases lay in between.

The chain recombines TRBV15 with TRBJ1-2; D is unresolved. Germline V gives CDR1 LNHNV, CDR2 YYDKDF (reference sequence). Trimming pared 0 bases from V and 8 bases from J, leaving 13 bases between. The CDR3 covers 14 residues. In DNA form, the CDR3 reads TGTGCCACCAGCAGAGATATCGCAGGCAGCGGCTACACCTTC. It is translated as CATSRDIAGSGYTF.

The chain couples TRBV5-1 to TRBJ2-3; the match to TRBD1 covers 7 bases. V was pared by 4 bases and J by 1 base, with 3 bases of the junction left unmatched. Per the germline V gene, CDR1 is SGHRS and CDR2 is YFSETQ. The CDR3 has 14 residues. Here the CDR3 DNA reads TGCGCCAGCAGCGCCGGGACAGGCACAGATACGCAGTATTTT. Protein sequence: CASSAGTGTDTQYF. The whole variable domain, remainder taken from reference TRBV5-1 and TRBJ2-3, is KAGVTQTPRYLIKTRGQQVTLSCSPISGHRSVSWYQQTPGQGLQFLFEYFSETQRNKGNFPGRFSGRQFSNSRSEMNVSTLELGDSALYLCASSAGTGTDTQYFGPGTRLTVL.

The chain has TRBV5-6 and TRBJ1-1; 7 positions agree with TRBD1. The ends lost 7 bases at V and 6 bases at J; junction bases unmatched: 9. Germline CDR1 SGHDT, CDR2 YYEEEE. The CDR3 covers 13 residues. For the CDR3, the DNA is TGTGCCAGCCAGGGGGGTGGAGCGGCTGAAGCTTTCTTT. Amino acids: CASQGGGAAEAFF.

The gene calls are TRBV29-1 and TRBJ2-5; 8 positions match TRBD2. The DNA matches TRBJ2-7 better at its end, which makes the J call doubtful. Germline loops: CDR1 SQVTM, CDR2 ANQGSEA. The CDR3 runs 15 residues. CDR3 amino acids: CSVEGPSGSSYEQYF. CDR3 sequence (DNA): TGCAGCGTTGAAGGGCCCAGCGGGAGCTCCTACGAGCAGTACTTC.

This chain connects TRBV18 to TRBJ2-1; 8 nucleotides align to TRBD1. This CDR3 is 16 amino acids long. The V segment lost 2 bases and the J segment 2 bases; nucleotides outside the gene matches: 5. CDR1 KGHSH and CDR2 LQKENI come from the germline V gene. CDR3: CASSPSSGGAYNEQFF. The CDR3, as DNA: TGTGCCAGCTCACCAAGTTCAGGGGGCGCCTACAATGAGCAGTTCTTC.

V is TRBV10-3 and J is TRBJ1-6, with TRBD1 identical over 7 bases. V gave up 2 bases and J gave up 7 bases; unmatched junction bases: 8. CDR3 size: 16 residues. Germline V gives CDR1 ENHRY, CDR2 SYGVKD. The CDR3 reads CAISEIGGAGNSPLHF. The CDR3 DNA is TGTGCCATCAGTGAGATAGGGGGCGCGGGGAATTCACCCCTCCACTTT.

The DNA of the CDR3 is TGTGCCAGCTCACTCGAAAGGGACAGTTCCTACGAGCAGTACTTC. This sequence encodes CASSLERDSSYEQYF. The chain recombines TRBV18 with TRBJ2-7, with 7 bases identical to TRBD1. The germline gives CDR1 KGHSH, CDR2 LQKENI. V shed 4 bases and J 1 base; nucleotides not matched to a gene: 7. The CDR3 covers 15 residues. Filled out from reference TRBV18 and TRBJ2-7, the complete variable domain reads NAGVMQNPRHLVRRRGQEARLRCSPMKGHSHVYWYRQLPEEGLKFMVYLQKENIIDESGMPKERFSAEFPKEGPSILRIQQVVRGDSAAYFCASSLERDSSYEQYFGPGTRLTVT.

The chain recombines TRBV27 with TRBJ2-7; 10 nucleotides agree with TRBD2. Germline assignment: CDR1 MNHEY and CDR2 SMNVEV (reference sequence). With 6 bases clipped from V and 2 bases from J, the junction kept 4 bases outside the gene matches. This CDR3 has 14 residues. CDR3 region: CASSLLAGAYEQYF. The CDR3 nucleotides read TGTGCCAGCAGCCTTCTAGCGGGGGCCTACGAGCAGTACTTC.

The J gene is TRBJ2-1, the V gene TRBV2; D uncertain. CDR3 length equals 16 residues. Germline-derived CDR1 and CDR2 are SNHLY and FYNNEI. V lost 2 bases and J 5 bases, leaving 16 bases between the germline ends. The CDR3 spells CASSESTVAANNEQFF. In nucleotides, the CDR3 is TGTGCCAGCAGTGAATCCACGGTCGCGGCGAACAATGAGCAGTTCTTC.

This rearrangement joins TRBV7-8 to TRBJ1-2, with D maybe TRBD1 (6 bases). Between the trimmed V and J ends, which lost 1 base and 4 bases, there was a span of 13 bases. From germline, CDR1 is SGHVS and CDR2 FQNEAQ. The CDR3 is 15 amino acids. DNA for the CDR3: TGTGCCAGCAGCTTAGAAGGGGGTGGGAGCTATGGCTACACCTTC. Its protein product is CASSLEGGGSYGYTF.

This chain uses TRBV29-1 with TRBJ2-5, with TRBD2 as a possible D gene (6 bases). The CDR3 totals 14 residues. V lost 4 bases, J lost 2 bases, and 14 bases lay in between. CDR1 SQVTM and CDR2 ANQGSEA come from the germline V gene. CDR3 loop: CSVALLALQETQYF. For the CDR3, the DNA is TGCAGCGTTGCGCTCCTAGCGTTACAAGAGACCCAGTACTTC.

This chain uses TRBV15 with TRBJ2-7; 7 bases are a match to TRBD1. V was clipped by 3 bases and J by 5 bases; unmatched bases: 10. Germline V CDR1 and CDR2: LNHNV, YYDKDF (reference sequence). This CDR3 comprises 15 residues. The CDR3: CATSSSGGLLHEQYF. Written as DNA, the CDR3 is TGTGCCACCAGCAGTTCAGGGGGTCTTCTCCACGAGCAGTACTTC. The whole variable domain, remainder taken from reference TRBV15 and TRBJ2-7, is DAMVIQNPRYQVTQFGKPVTLSCSQTLNHNVMYWYQQKSSQAPKLLFHYYDKDFNNEADTPDNFQSRRPNTSFCFLDIRSPGLGDTAMYLCATSSSGGLLHEQYFGPGTRLTVT.

The V call is TRBV5-4, the J call TRBJ2-7; 8 positions match TRBD1. With V trimmed by 4 bases and J by 2 bases, 11 bases remained unmatched. Germline-derived CDR1 and CDR2 are SGHNT and YYREEE (reference sequence). The CDR3 is 16 residues long. CDR3 sequence reads: CASSPTGQGKPYEQYF. The CDR3 DNA follows: TGTGCCAGCAGCCCAACAGGACAGGGTAAGCCCTACGAGCAGTACTTC.